One and the same sample provided the 20 T cell receptor beta chains below, sequenced in a study of tumor-infiltrating lymphocytes in primary liver carcinoma. Alongside blood RNA obtained from unsorted whole blood, germline DNA was also extracted. cDNA specific to TCR beta was made from around 530 ng of total RNA, with a constant-region primer employed for priming. Investigators got TCR beta libraries out of three nested multiplex PCR rounds, done with slightly modified ARM-PCR. The first two PCR rounds, approximately 10 cycles each, used TRBV1-TRBV30 forward primers and a C-beta reverse primer. Each CDR3 protein is one row after TCRdb ran MiXCR on the multiplex PCR reads. The table lists about 310,000 distinct CDR3 sequences, roughly 60% of them singletons. Sequenced material: peripheral blood. The receptors stem from a man in his forties with primary liver carcinoma and hepatitis B virus infection.

As concerns this clonotype: An end of the junction differs from the germline gene, which may be a read error. The rearrangement joins TRBV5-1 to TRBJ1-1; D possibly corresponds to TRBD1 (6 bases). The CDR3 loop spans 14 amino acids. The germline gives CDR1 SGHRS, CDR2 YFSETQ. DNA of the CDR3: TGCGCCAGCGGCTTGGGGGGCAGGGGCGAGGAAGCTTTCTTT. It specifies CASGLGGRGEEAFF.

Comment on this clonotype: With a much larger clone just one base away, this may be a read error. The chain carries TRBV6-1 and TRBJ2-5; D perhaps matches TRBD1 (6 bases). The V gene lost 8 bases and the J gene lost 5 bases, with 15 bases spanning the gap. Germline values: CDR1 MNHNS, CDR2 SASEGT. The CDR3 spans 13 residues. The CDR3: CASGATGPETQYF. The CDR3 DNA reads as TGTGCCAGCGGCGCTACAGGGCCGGAGACCCAGTACTTC.

There are a few counts of this clonotype. The chain uses TRBV5-1 and TRBJ2-5, with D perhaps TRBD1 (6 bases). Germline V gene data show CDR1 as SGHRS and CDR2 as YFSETQ. The germline V and J ends were trimmed by 4 bases and 3 bases, with 13 bases remaining between them. CDR3 length: 14 residues. As DNA, the CDR3 is TGCGCCAGCAGCACTGGACAGACCGAAGAGACCCAGTACTTC. It is translated as CASSTGQTEETQYF.

This clonotype was counted ten times or more. The chain recombines TRBV6-2 or TRBV6-3 with TRBJ2-7; perhaps TRBD1 as D (6 bases). V gave up 3 bases and J gave up 3 bases, with 12 bases separating them. Germline CDR1 reads MNHEY; CDR2 reads SVGEGT. The CDR3 consists of 14 residues. This CDR3 reads CASSYSQGNYEQYF. For the CDR3, the DNA is TGTGCCAGCAGTTATAGTCAGGGGAACTACGAGCAGTACTTC.

To note about this clonotype: The final CDR3 position lacks the conserved phenylalanine or tryptophan, pointing to a likely read error. V usage is TRBV11-3 and J usage is TRBJ2-1; maybe TRBD1 (5 bases). The V gene's germline CDR1 is SGHNT and CDR2 YENEEA. Trimming left V 7 bases short and J 13 bases short, with 20 bases between. This CDR3 is 13 amino acids long. CDR3 region: CASIFNQGLTQFL. In DNA form, the CDR3 reads TGTGCCAGCATCTTTAATCAGGGCCTGACTCAGTTCCTC.

V usage is TRBV10-3 and J usage is TRBJ1-5, with 7 bases matching TRBD1. This CDR3 comprises 15 residues. CDR1 is ENHRY and CDR2 is SYGVKD in the germline V gene. Trimming removed 5 bases from V and 2 bases from J; junction bases left unmatched: 6. The CDR3 DNA is TGTGCCATCAGTAAGGGGACAGTGGGCAATCAGCCCCAGCATTTT. It is translated as CAISKGTVGNQPQHF.

Comment on this clonotype: Being one base from a much bigger clone, this may be a read error. The chain employs TRBV5-5 and TRBJ2-7; perhaps TRBD2 as D (7 bases). Germline V lookup: CDR1 SGHKS, CDR2 YYEKEE (reference sequence). Trimming removed 4 bases from V and 4 bases from J, with 15 bases in between. This CDR3 region has 14 residues. CDR3 nucleotide sequence: TGTGCCAGCAGCGTGGCCCGGGGGGCGTACGAGCAGTACTTC. It is translated as CASSVARGAYEQYF. Full variable domain (remainder filled in from reference TRBV5-5 and TRBJ2-7): DAGVTQSPTHLIKTRGQQVTLRCSPISGHKSVSWYQQVLGQGPQFIFQYYEKEERGRGNFPDRFSARQFPNYSSELNVNALLLGDSALYLCASSVARGAYEQYFGPGTRLTVT.

As for this clonotype: Just one base apart from a much larger clone, this may be a read error. The chain links TRBV6-2 or TRBV6-3 to TRBJ1-2; possibly TRBD1 for D (5 bases). The CDR3 is 16 amino acids. Trimming took 11 bases from V and 6 from J, leaving 28 bases between them. Germline CDR1 is MNHEY and CDR2 is SVGEGT. Written as DNA, the CDR3 is TGTGCCTGCGGAGATTATGCGGGGGTTTCGGGCAATGGCTACACCTTC. Residues: CACGDYAGVSGNGYTF.

Many counts were recorded for this clonotype. The chain has TRBV6-2 or TRBV6-3 and TRBJ2-1, with D possibly TRBD2 on 5 matching bases. The CDR3 is 14 residues long. The germline V gene encodes CDR1 MNHEY and CDR2 SVGEGT. The V gene lost 6 bases and the J gene lost 8 bases, with 17 bases spanning the gap. Written as DNA, the CDR3 is TGTGCCAGCAGCCACGGAGGAACCATTCATGAGCAGTTCTTC. Amino acids: CASSHGGTIHEQFF.

A remark on this clonotype: The CDR3 does not end in the conserved phenylalanine or tryptophan, so this is likely a read error. This rearrangement joins TRBV28 to TRBJ2-1, with D uncertain. The CDR3 runs 13 residues. V dropped 2 bases and J dropped 4 bases, with 6 bases sitting between them. From germline, CDR1 is MDHEN and CDR2 SYDVKM. The CDR3 DNA follows: TGTGCCAGCAGTTTACTACGGTACAATGAGCAGTTCTAC. Amino acids: CASSLLRYNEQFY.

This clonotype was counted between two and nine times. One end of the junction fails to match germline, which may point to a read error. The chain employs TRBV6-5 and TRBJ2-3; 12 nucleotides match TRBD2. The germline V gene encodes CDR1 MNHEY and CDR2 SVGAGI. The CDR3 spans 18 residues. CDR3 DNA sequence: TGTGACAGCAGTTACTCAAGGGGGACTAGCGGGAGCACAGATACGCAGTATTTT. This codes for CDSSYSRGTSGSTDTQYF.

A remark on this clonotype: A much larger clone sits a single nucleotide away, making a read error possible. The gene calls are TRBV6-2 or TRBV6-3 and TRBJ2-7; TRBD2 matches 8 bases. V was clipped by 8 bases and J by 0 bases; unmatched bases: 15. The CDR3 loop spans 17 amino acids. Germline CDR1 is MNHEY and CDR2 is SVGEGT. CDR3 protein: CASCNGREGDLSYEQYF. The CDR3 DNA reads as TGTGCCAGCTGTAACGGGAGGGAAGGAGATCTCTCCTACGAGCAGTACTTC.

To note about this clonotype: This may arise from a read error, as a much more abundant clone is one base away. The gene calls are TRBV6-1 and TRBJ1-5, with a possible D match to TRBD1 (5 bases). V was clipped by 2 bases and J by 2 bases, with 13 bases between them. The CDR3 totals 16 residues. CDR1 and CDR2 from the germline V gene are MNHNS and SASEGT. CDR3 coding DNA: TGTGCCAGCAGTGAACGGAAGGGGCAAGGCAATCAGCCCCAGCATTTT. It codes for CASSERKGQGNQPQHF.

The rearrangement uses TRBV13 and TRBJ2-7; TRBD1 is a possible D gene (6 bases). CDR3 length: 13 residues. The V and J ends lost 3 bases and 3 bases respectively, with 9 bases between them. Germline CDR1 PRHDT, CDR2 FYEKMQ (reference sequence). For the CDR3, the DNA is TGTGCCAGCAGCTTGTTAGGGGGCTACGAGCAGTACTTC. Encoded protein: CASSLLGGYEQYF.

This clonotype was found many times. The chain carries TRBV6-5 and TRBJ2-5, with D tentatively TRBD1 (6 bases). From germline, CDR1 is MNHEY and CDR2 SVGAGI. The CDR3 covers 14 residues. V lost 6 bases and J 2 bases, leaving 13 bases between the germline ends. CDR3 in amino acids: CASRAPGEQETQYF. The CDR3 bases are TGTGCCAGCAGAGCGCCAGGGGAACAAGAGACCCAGTACTTC.

The chain links TRBV25-1 to TRBJ1-2; no reliable D call. Trimming stripped 3 bases from V and 5 bases from J, with 13 bases between. The germline V gene has CDR1 MGHDK and CDR2 SYGVNS. The CDR3 is made up of 14 amino acids. Here the CDR3 DNA reads TGTGCCAGCAGTGACCGGGCGGGGTCATATGGCTACACCTTC. It codes for CASSDRAGSYGYTF.

Note on this clonotype: Compared with germline, one end of the junction differs, possibly owing to a read error. This sequence joins TRBV14 and TRBJ2-3, with D perhaps TRBD1 (5 bases). The CDR3 spans 18 residues. Germline CDR1 is SGHDN and CDR2 is FVKESK. The CDR3 bases are TGTGCCAGCAGCTCCCCGGACAAAGATGCACAGATAACAGATATGCAGTATTTT. Its protein product is CASSSPDKDAQITDMQYF.

The chain has TRBV5-5 and TRBJ2-7; D call uncertain. Germline values: CDR1 SGHKS, CDR2 YYEKEE (reference sequence). Trimming cost V 4 bases and J 0 bases, with 14 bases left between them. The CDR3 loop spans 15 amino acids. CDR3 residues: CASSNADLHSYEQYF. The CDR3 DNA reads as TGTGCCAGCAGCAATGCGGACCTCCACTCCTACGAGCAGTACTTC. The full variable domain, in which reference TRBV5-5 and TRBJ2-7 provide the parts outside the CDR3, is DAGVTQSPTHLIKTRGQQVTLRCSPISGHKSVSWYQQVLGQGPQFIFQYYEKEERGRGNFPDRFSARQFPNYSSELNVNALLLGDSALYLCASSNADLHSYEQYFGPGTRLTVT.

In the case of this clonotype: One end of the junction does not line up with germline, which may come from a read error. The CDR3: CAIRGRSQELNIEAFF. The CDR3 nucleotides read TGTGCCATCAGGGGGAGGTCACAGGAGTTGAACATTGAAGCTTTCTTT. The V call is TRBV10-3, the J call TRBJ1-1, with D possibly TRBD1 on 5 matching bases. CDR1 and CDR2 (germline): ENHRY, SYGVKD. This CDR3 has 16 amino acids.

Comment on this clonotype: This may stem from a read error, because a much larger clone lies one nucleotide away. The rearrangement joins TRBV14 to TRBJ2-2; no reliable D call. CDR1 SGHDN and CDR2 FVKESK come from the germline V gene. This CDR3 has 16 amino acids. Trimming cost V 2 bases and J 5 bases, with 15 bases left between them. CDR3: CASSQFAALATGELFF. The CDR3 DNA reads TGTGCCAGCAGCCAATTCGCAGCGTTGGCTACCGGGGAGCTGTTTTTT.